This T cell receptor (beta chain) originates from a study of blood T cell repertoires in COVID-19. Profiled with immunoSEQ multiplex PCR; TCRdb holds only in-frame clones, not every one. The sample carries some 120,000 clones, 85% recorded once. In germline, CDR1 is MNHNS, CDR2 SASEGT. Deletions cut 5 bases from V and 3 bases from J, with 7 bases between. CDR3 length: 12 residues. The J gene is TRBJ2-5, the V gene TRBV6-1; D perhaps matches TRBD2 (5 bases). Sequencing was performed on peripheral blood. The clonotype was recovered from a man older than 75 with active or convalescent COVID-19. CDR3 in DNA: TGTGCCAGCAGTTCGGGGAAAGAGACCCAGTACTTC. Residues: CASSSGKETQYF.